This record looks at one T cell receptor beta chain sequence and its context. Each CDR3 protein is one row after TCRdb ran MiXCR on the 5' RACE reads. The data contain roughly 70,000 distinct CDR3 sequences, 13% of them singletons. The entry originates in a study of early T cells in non-severe SARS-CoV-2 infection. Germline V lookup: CDR1 SGHVS, CDR2 FNYEAQ. Germline trimming cut 5 bases from V and 6 bases from J; bases unmatched to any gene: 8. The CDR3 extends over 14 amino acids. Sample: whole blood. The chain carries TRBV7-6 and TRBJ2-3; 7 nucleotides agree with TRBD2. The sequence derives from an adult who was a healthcare worker with PCR-confirmed SARS-CoV-2 infection or an uninfected control (not recorded which). CDR3 nucleotides: TGTGCCAGCAGCCCCAGGACTAGGAGGGATACGCAGTATTTT. Translation gives CASSPRTRRDTQYF.